These 26 T cell receptor beta chains were sequenced from one sample in a study of OX40 agonist ivuxolimab in advanced cancers. Sequencing was performed with immunoSEQ multiplex PCR; in TCRdb, only in-frame clones are kept and a portion is missing. Of roughly 80,000 clones detected, roughly four fifths appear once; the ten largest clones hold roughly 1.7%. Specimen: CD4+ or CD8+ T cells sorted from blood, collected in a trial of the OX40 agonist ivuxolimab. Receptors originate from an adult with an advanced solid tumor such as melanoma, head and neck, liver or kidney cancer.

This clone was detected a few times. The chain carries TRBV19 and TRBJ1-4; 7 nucleotides align to TRBD1. The CDR3 has 13 residues. V gave up 6 bases and J gave up 6 bases; unmatched junction bases: 4. Per the germline V gene, CDR1 is LNHDA and CDR2 is SQIVND (reference sequence). The CDR3 sequence is CASSDREDEKLFF. Written as DNA, the CDR3 is TGTGCCAGTAGCGACAGGGAGGATGAAAAACTGTTTTTT.

The gene calls are TRBV11-3 and TRBJ1-2, with D perhaps matching TRBD1 (5 bases). The CDR3 sequence is 16 residues long. Per germline, CDR1 SGHNT and CDR2 YENEEA. Deletions cut 3 bases from V and 0 bases from J, with 14 bases between. Here the CDR3 reads CASSFSPGGANYGYTF. Written as DNA, the CDR3 is TGTGCCAGCAGCTTCTCCCCCGGGGGAGCTAACTATGGCTACACCTTC. Together with reference TRBV11-3 and TRBJ1-2, the CDR3 gives the full variable domain: EAGVVQSPRYKIIEKKQPVAFWCNPISGHNTLYWYLQNLGQGPELLIRYENEEAVDDSQLPKDRFSAERLKGVDSTLKIQPAELGDSAVYLCASSFSPGGANYGYTFGSGTRLTVV.

The rearrangement uses TRBV15 and TRBJ2-7; D not resolved. This CDR3 region has 13 residues. V was trimmed by 2 bases and J by 3 bases, leaving 8 bases between them. CDR1 is LNHNV, CDR2 YYDKDF, per germline (reference sequence). CDR3 protein: CATSRSGLYEQYF. DNA of the CDR3: TGTGCCACCAGCAGATCTGGCCTCTACGAGCAGTACTTC.

The chain uses TRBV6-1 and TRBJ2-7; TRBD1 matches at 9 bases. CDR1 is MNHNS and CDR2 is SASEGT in the germline V gene. The CDR3 extends over 15 amino acids. The J segment lost 4 bases and the V segment lost 2 bases, leaving 6 bases of the junction unmatched. For the CDR3, the DNA is TGTGCCAGCAGTGAAAGGTGGACAGGGGTATACGAGCAGTACTTC. Protein sequence: CASSERWTGVYEQYF.

A few counts support this clone. The J gene is TRBJ1-5, the V gene TRBV27; a weak D match, TRBD1 (5 bases). In germline, CDR1 is MNHEY, CDR2 SMNVEV (reference sequence). Between the trimmed V and J ends, which lost 5 bases and 0 bases, there was a span of 14 bases. This CDR3 comprises 16 residues. The CDR3 bases are TGTGCCAGCAGTGCCTCGACAGTTAATAGCAATCAGCCCCAGCATTTT. It translates to CASSASTVNSNQPQHF.

The rearrangement joins TRBV9 to TRBJ2-3; D is uncertain. The CDR3 is 14 residues long. Germline assignment: CDR1 SGDLS and CDR2 YYNGEE. The V and J ends lost 2 bases and 6 bases respectively, with 13 bases between them. CDR3 amino acids: CASSVQTRGDTQYF. The CDR3 nucleotides are TGTGCCAGCAGCGTCCAGACTCGTGGGGATACGCAGTATTTT.

V is TRBV2 and J is TRBJ2-5; TRBD1 agrees at 10 bases. Germline V gene data show CDR1 as SNHLY and CDR2 as FYNNEI. The CDR3 loop spans 15 amino acids. The V and J ends lost 5 bases and 5 bases, in that order; junction bases with no gene match: 8. CDR3: CASSSLTGGRETQYF. For the CDR3, the DNA is TGTGCCAGCAGTTCACTGACAGGGGGCAGGGAGACCCAGTACTTC.

This chain joins TRBV4-3 and TRBJ2-3; 8 nucleotides match TRBD2. CDR1 is LGHNA and CDR2 is YSLEER in the germline V gene. CDR3 length: 17 residues. With V trimmed by 4 bases and J by 1 base, 10 bases remained unmatched. For the CDR3, the DNA is TGCGCCAGCAGCCGAGGGCGCGGGGGGTCCCGCACAGATACGCAGTATTTT. This translates into CASSRGRGGSRTDTQYF.

This clone was picked up one time. The chain combines TRBV30 with TRBJ2-1; 8 nucleotides align to TRBD1. Trimming at V came to 1 base and at J to 9 bases, leaving 14 bases not matched to a gene. CDR3 size: 16 residues. Germline V lookup: CDR1 GTSNPN, CDR2 SVGIG (reference sequence). CDR3 coding DNA: TGTGCCTGGAGTGACCCCGGACAGGGTATCGAACCTGAGCAGTTCTTC. This translates into CAWSDPGQGIEPEQFF.

The chain has TRBV5-5 and TRBJ1-5; D remains ambiguous. CDR1 and CDR2 (germline): SGHKS, YYEKEE (reference sequence). V lost 2 bases, J lost 4 bases, and 7 bases lay in between. The CDR3 spans 13 residues. Here the CDR3 DNA reads TGTGCCAGCAGCTTAGACCCTAATCAGCCCCAGCATTTT. Protein product: CASSLDPNQPQHF.

The chain recombines TRBV7-2 with TRBJ2-4; 13 bases align to TRBD2. Per the germline V gene, CDR1 is SGHTA and CDR2 is FQGNSA. Losses at the gene ends were 6 bases for V and 6 bases for J; bases not matched to a gene: 11. The CDR3 is 17 amino acids. CDR3 DNA: TGTGCCAGCAGGTCAACTAGCGGGGGGGCTAGAAGAAACATTCAGTACTTC. The encoded protein is CASRSTSGGARRNIQYF. The complete variable domain, with remaining parts taken from reference TRBV7-2 and TRBJ2-4, reads GAGVSQSPSNKVTEKGKDVELRCDPISGHTALYWYRQSLGQGLEFLIYFQGNSAPDKSGLPSDRFSAERTGGSVSTLTIQRTQQEDSAVYLCASRSTSGGARRNIQYFGAGTRLSVL.

The chain recombines TRBV7-2 with TRBJ1-2; TRBD1 might be the D (6 bases). The CDR3 contains 18 residues. Germline CDR1 reads SGHTA; CDR2 reads FQGNSA. Trimming left V 1 base short and J 5 bases short, with 23 bases between. This CDR3 is CASSLGFTGRGSPYGYTF. CDR3 coding DNA: TGTGCCAGCAGCTTAGGATTTACGGGCAGGGGCTCCCCGTATGGCTACACCTTC.

The rearrangement links TRBV2 to TRBJ2-5; 7 bases align to TRBD2. The CDR3 totals 16 residues. Trimming cost V 6 bases and J 5 bases; bases outside gene matches: 15. The germline CDR1 and CDR2 sequences are SNHLY and FYNNEI. This CDR3 reads CASRLDSGGRRETQYF. The DNA for the CDR3 is TGTGCCAGCAGGTTGGACTCGGGGGGAAGGCGGGAGACCCAGTACTTC.

The chain combines TRBV2 with TRBJ2-3; no firm D call. CDR1 is SNHLY and CDR2 is FYNNEI in the germline V gene. The CDR3 contains 15 residues. Trimming shortened V by 3 bases and J by 1 base, and 11 bases separated the two germline ends. The DNA of the CDR3 is TGTGCCAGCAGTGACTCTGGCCAGGGCACAGATACGCAGTATTTT. This gives the protein CASSDSGQGTDTQYF.

The chain employs TRBV11-2 and TRBJ2-3; D possibly uses TRBD1 or TRBD2 (6 bases each). V lost 3 bases and J lost 1, with 11 bases in between. Germline values: CDR1 SGHAT, CDR2 FQNNGV. The CDR3 consists of 15 residues. This CDR3 is CASSFRGHGTDTQYF. CDR3 nucleotide sequence: TGTGCCAGCAGCTTTCGGGGGCACGGCACAGATACGCAGTATTTT.

This clone came up once. CDR3 bases: TGTGCCAGCAGCCCCTCCGGACTGCTCTACGAGCAGTACTTC. Translated: CASSPSGLLYEQYF. The genes are TRBV7-9 and TRBJ2-5; D is possibly TRBD2 (5 bases). Gene TRBJ2-7 matches the end of the DNA better, so the J call may be wrong. Per germline, CDR1 SEHNR and CDR2 FQNEAQ (reference sequence). The CDR3 runs 14 residues.

J is TRBJ2-7 and V is TRBV13; a weak D match, TRBD2 (7 bases). CDR3 length equals 18 residues. Germline V gene sequence: CDR1 PRHDT, CDR2 FYEKMQ (reference sequence). The V and J ends lost 4 bases and 7 bases respectively, with 29 bases between them. The CDR3 sequence is CASSYRDILGGGGAEQYF. The CDR3 coding sequence is TGTGCCAGCAGCTATCGAGACATCTTAGGGGGGGGCGGAGCGGAGCAGTACTTC.

The chain joins TRBV10-3 to TRBJ2-7, with D uncertain. Germline CDR1 is ENHRY and CDR2 is SYGVKD. Trimming pared 2 bases from V and 7 bases from J, leaving 15 bases between. CDR3 length equals 14 residues. CDR3 sequence reads: CAISEDAVAYEQYF. The DNA of the CDR3 is TGTGCCATCAGTGAGGACGCTGTCGCGTATGAGCAGTACTTC.

This chain links TRBV11-2 with TRBJ2-2; 13 nucleotides agree with TRBD2. V lost 0 bases to trimming and J lost 6 bases; unmatched junction nucleotides: 4. The V gene's germline CDR1 is SGHAT and CDR2 FQNNGV. The length of the CDR3 is 17 residues. CDR3 in amino acids: CASSLDSGLAGAGELFF. For the CDR3, the DNA is TGTGCCAGCAGCTTAGATTCCGGACTAGCGGGGGCCGGGGAGCTGTTTTTT.

This sequence joins TRBV18 and TRBJ1-5; a possible D gene is TRBD1 (6 bases). Germline-derived CDR1 and CDR2 are KGHSH and LQKENI. CDR3 size: 14 residues. Trimming cost V 3 bases and J 7 bases, with 13 bases left between them. CDR3 loop: CASSPGGREQPQHF. The CDR3 nucleotides are TGTGCCAGCTCACCCGGGGGGCGCGAACAGCCCCAGCATTTT.

The chain combines TRBV6-5 with TRBJ1-5, with 8 bases lining up with TRBD1. Trimming removed 6 bases from V and 1 base from J; junction bases left unmatched: 5. Germline V lookup: CDR1 MNHEY, CDR2 SVGAGI. CDR3 length: 15 amino acids. This chain's CDR3 is CASRVQGGSNQPQHF. The CDR3 DNA reads as TGTGCCAGCAGGGTACAGGGGGGCAGCAATCAGCCCCAGCATTTT.

The J gene is TRBJ1-2, the V gene TRBV4-2; 9 nucleotides align to TRBD1. The ends lost 0 bases at V and 4 bases at J; junction bases unmatched: 6. The CDR3 is 16 residues long. Germline CDR1 and CDR2: LGHNA and YNFKEQ. DNA of the CDR3: TGTGCCAGCAGCCAAGATCCCGGACAGGGGCGCTATGGCTACACCTTC. It codes for CASSQDPGQGRYGYTF.

The chain is built from TRBV5-1 and TRBJ2-3; 7 positions agree with TRBD1. This CDR3 has 14 residues. The J segment lost 2 bases and the V segment lost 4 bases, leaving 4 bases of the junction unmatched. The germline V gene has CDR1 SGHRS and CDR2 YFSETQ. The CDR3: CASSGDRATDTQYF. The CDR3 coding sequence is TGCGCCAGCAGCGGGGACAGAGCCACAGATACGCAGTATTTT. The entire variable domain, with the rest obtained from reference TRBV5-1 and TRBJ2-3, is as follows: KAGVTQTPRYLIKTRGQQVTLSCSPISGHRSVSWYQQTPGQGLQFLFEYFSETQRNKGNFPGRFSGRQFSNSRSEMNVSTLELGDSALYLCASSGDRATDTQYFGPGTRLTVL.

This clone has just one count. The chain recombines TRBV5-1 with TRBJ2-3, with 9 nucleotides matching TRBD1. Unmatched junction bases numbered 7, after V lost 7 bases and J lost 4 bases. The germline CDR1 and CDR2 sequences are SGHRS and YFSETQ. This CDR3 has 14 amino acids. CDR3 sequence: CASEGQGLADTQYF. As DNA, the CDR3 is TGCGCCAGCGAAGGACAGGGGTTGGCAGATACGCAGTATTTT.

This chain uses TRBV5-4 with TRBJ2-3; D not certain. The V and J ends lost 0 bases and 0 bases respectively, with 5 bases between them. Germline V lookup: CDR1 SGHNT, CDR2 YYREEE (reference sequence). The CDR3 has 14 amino acids. CDR3 protein: CASSLARSTDTQYF. CDR3 coding DNA: TGTGCCAGCAGCTTGGCCAGGAGCACAGATACGCAGTATTTT.

The rearrangement links TRBV4-1 to TRBJ1-1; unclear D gene. There are 14 residues in the CDR3. Germline CDR1 and CDR2: MGHRA and YSYEKL. The V and J ends lost 4 bases and 5 bases respectively, with 14 bases between them. In nucleotides, the CDR3 is TGCGCCAGCAGCCCAGGACTATCGACAACTGAAGCTTTCTTT. As protein: CASSPGLSTTEAFF.